This TCR beta chain was observed in a study of blood T cell repertoires in COVID-19. In the source study's methods: For nucleated cells, counts were estimated from reference gene primer amplification. The table came from immunoSEQ multiplex PCR; TCRdb's copy has only in-frame clones and leaves some out. For V, J and clone size, that table is used; D and trimming come from the DNA. The sample records about 230,000 clones, around 86% being singletons. Sequencing used peripheral blood. This receptor was obtained from a man in his fifties or sixties with COVID-19, enrolled during active disease.

The CDR3: CASSLDGGNTGELFF. CDR3 nucleotide sequence: TGTGCCAGCAGCTTAGATGGAGGGAACACCGGGGAGCTGTTTTTT. The V gene is TRBV7-8, the J gene TRBJ2-2; a possible D gene is TRBD2 (5 bases). Per germline, CDR1 SGHVS and CDR2 FQNEAQ. The CDR3 extends over 15 amino acids. V dropped 1 base and J dropped 1 base, with 7 bases sitting between them.